This T cell receptor beta chain came from a study of PD-1 blockade in mismatch repair-deficient tumors. V lost 8 bases, J lost 0 bases, and 15 bases stayed unmatched. CDR3 length: 16 residues. Germline V CDR1 and CDR2: SQVTM, ANQGSEA. Using immunoSEQ multiplex PCR, the repertoire was profiled, and TCRdb retains in-frame clones only, with some absent. The sample lists approximately 60,000 clones, about 91% occurring once. The sequence was obtained from an adult with mismatch repair-deficient cancer. The source was peripheral blood, collected 52 weeks after starting pembrolizumab. The chain links TRBV29-1 to TRBJ1-2; TRBD1 matches at 7 bases. CDR3 bases: TGCAGCACATCGGGTCGGACAGGAGTTTCTAACTATGGCTACACCTTC. Its protein is CSTSGRTGVSNYGYTF. Filled out from reference TRBV29-1 and TRBJ1-2, the complete variable domain reads SAVISQKPSRDICQRGTSLTIQCQVDSQVTMMFWYRQQPGQSLTLIATANQGSEATYESGFVIDKFPISRPNLTFSTLTVSNMSPEDSSIYLCSTSGRTGVSNYGYTFGSGTRLTVV.